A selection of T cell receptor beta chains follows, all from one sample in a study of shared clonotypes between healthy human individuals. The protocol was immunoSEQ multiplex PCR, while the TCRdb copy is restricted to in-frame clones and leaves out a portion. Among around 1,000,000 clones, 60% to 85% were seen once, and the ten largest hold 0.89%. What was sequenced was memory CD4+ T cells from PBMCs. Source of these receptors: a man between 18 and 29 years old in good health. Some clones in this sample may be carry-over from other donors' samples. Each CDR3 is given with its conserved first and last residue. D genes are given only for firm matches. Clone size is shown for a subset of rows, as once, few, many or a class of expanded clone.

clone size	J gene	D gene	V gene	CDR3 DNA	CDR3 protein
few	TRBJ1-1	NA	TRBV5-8	TGTGCCAGCAGCCTAGAGCGGAGTGGCACTGAAGCTTTCTTT	CASSLERSGTEAFF
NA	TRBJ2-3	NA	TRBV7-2	TGTGCCAGCAGCTTGATCGGTAGCGGAGGCACAGATACGCAGTATTTT	CASSLIGSGGTDTQYF
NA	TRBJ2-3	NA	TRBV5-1	TGCGCCAGCAGCTTGGTAGAGGGCACAGATACGCAGTATTTT	CASSLVEGTDTQYF
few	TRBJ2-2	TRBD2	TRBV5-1	TGCGCCAGCAGCTTGGAGCCAGCGGGAGGTTTGTACACCGGGGAGCTGTTTTTT	CASSLEPAGGLYTGELFF
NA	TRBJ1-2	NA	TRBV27	TGTGCCAGCAGTTTAGCGTCAGGGTATGGCTACACCTTC	CASSLASGYGYTF
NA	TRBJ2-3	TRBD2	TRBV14	TGTGCCAGCAGCCAATTCGGGGGGACTAGCGCGCAGTATTTT	CASSQFGGTSAQYF
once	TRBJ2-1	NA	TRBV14	TGTGCCAGCAGCCAAGTTACCAGCGGCTCCTACAATGAGCAGTTCTTC	CASSQVTSGSYNEQFF
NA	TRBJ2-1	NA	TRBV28	TGTGCCAGCACCACGCAATGGCGGGGATCCTACAATGAGCAGTTCTTC	CASTTQWRGSYNEQFF
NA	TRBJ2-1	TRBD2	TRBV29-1	TGCAGCGCGGACGGCGGGAGGGCCTCCTACAATGAGCAGTTCTTC	CSADGGRASYNEQFF
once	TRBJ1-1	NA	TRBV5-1	TGCGCCAGCAGGCCCCGGGGGGGCTTTAAAGCTTTCTTT	CASRPRGGFKAFF
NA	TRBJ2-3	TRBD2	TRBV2	TGTGCCAGCAGGGGAGGGCTAGCGGGAGGAACAGATACGCAGTATTTT	CASRGGLAGGTDTQYF
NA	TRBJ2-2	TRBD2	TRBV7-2	TGTGCCAGCAGCCTGACTAGCGGGAGTCGCACCGGGGAGCTGTTTTTT	CASSLTSGSRTGELFF
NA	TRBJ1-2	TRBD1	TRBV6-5	TGTGCCAGCAGGAAAACAGGGGGCCATGGCTACACCTTC	CASRKTGGHGYTF
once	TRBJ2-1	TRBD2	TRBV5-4	TGTGCCAGCAGCCGTAGCGGGAGAGGATACAATGAGCAGTTCTTC	CASSRSGRGYNEQFF
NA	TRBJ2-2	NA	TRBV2	TGTGCCAGCAGGCCGAGGGCTACCACTACCGGGGAGCTGTTTTTT	CASRPRATTTGELFF
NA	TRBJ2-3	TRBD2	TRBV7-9	TGTGCCAGCAGCAGCAATAACGGTCGGGAGGATGCTAATACGCAGTATTTT	CASSSNNGREDANTQYF
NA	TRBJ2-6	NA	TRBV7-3	TGTGCCAGCAGCTTAGGTCAGGGAACTGGGGCCAACGTCCTGACTTTC	CASSLGQGTGANVLTF
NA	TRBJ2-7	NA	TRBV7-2	TGTGCCAGCAGCTTACTCAAGGGGCTCTCCTACGAGCAGTACTTC	CASSLLKGLSYEQYF
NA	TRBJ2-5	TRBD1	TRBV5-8	TGTGCCAGCAGCGTCGGACAGGGGGCGCGTAAGGGAGAGACCCAGTACTTC	CASSVGQGARKGETQYF
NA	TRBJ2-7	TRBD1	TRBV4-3	TGCGCCAGCGCTTTGGGGCAGGGGGTCTACGAGCAGTACTTC	CASALGQGVYEQYF
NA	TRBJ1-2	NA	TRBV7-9	TGTGCCAGCAGCCTCGGACTAAACTATGGCTACACCTTC	CASSLGLNYGYTF
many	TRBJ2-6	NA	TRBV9	TGTGCCAGCAGCGTAGCTTCGACGATGTCCGGCGTCCTGACTTTC	CASSVASTMSGVLTF
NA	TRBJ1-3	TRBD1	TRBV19	TGTGCCAGTAGGTCACAGGGGTCTGGAAACACCATATATTTT	CASRSQGSGNTIYF
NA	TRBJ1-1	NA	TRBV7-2	TGTGCCAGCAGCTTAACAGGGATCGCTGAAGCTTTCTTT	CASSLTGIAEAFF
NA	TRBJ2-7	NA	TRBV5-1	TGCGCCAGCAGCTTGGCCGGTACAGAGCACTACGAGCAGTACTTC	CASSLAGTEHYEQYF
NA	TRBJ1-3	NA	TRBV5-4	TGTGCCAGCAGCTCGTTCCAGGGTTCTGGAAACACCATATATTTT	CASSSFQGSGNTIYF
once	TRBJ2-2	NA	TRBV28	TGTGCCAGCAGTTTAATGACCGGGGAGCTGTTTTTT	CASSLMTGELFF
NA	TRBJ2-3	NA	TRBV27	TGTGCCAGCAGTTTCCAGGGGAGCACAGATACGCAGTATTTT	CASSFQGSTDTQYF
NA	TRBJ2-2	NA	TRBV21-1	TGTGCCAGCAGCCCCAGACCAGGGGGCACCGGGGAGCTGTTTTTT	CASSPRPGGTGELFF
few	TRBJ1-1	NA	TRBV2	TGTGCCAGCAGGGCGGGCGGGGCCTCGAACACTGAAGCTTTCTTT	CASRAGGASNTEAFF
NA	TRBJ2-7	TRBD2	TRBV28	TGTGCCAGCAGTTCCCTAGCGGGAGGTTCCTACGAGCAGTACTTC	CASSSLAGGSYEQYF
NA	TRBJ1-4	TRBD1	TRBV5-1	TGCGCCAGCAGCTTGGCCGGGACAGGGGGTGAAAAACTGTTTTTT	CASSLAGTGGEKLFF
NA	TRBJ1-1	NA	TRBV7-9	TGTGCCAGCAGCCTCCTCATTAAACAGGGAGCGGCTTTCTTT	CASSLLIKQGAAFF
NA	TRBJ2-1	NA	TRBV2	TGTGCCAGCAGTGGACTAGACACCTACAATGAGCAGTTCTTC	CASSGLDTYNEQFF
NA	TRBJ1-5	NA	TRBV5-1	TGCGCCAGCAGCTTGGATCTGCAGGTAAATCAGCCCCAGCATTTT	CASSLDLQVNQPQHF
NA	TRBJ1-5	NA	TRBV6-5	TGTGCCAGCAGTTACTCGAAAGACGGGGGACAGCCCCAGCATTTT	CASSYSKDGGQPQHF
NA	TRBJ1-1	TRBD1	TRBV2	TGTGCCAGCAACACTCAGGGGGACGTGGGCACTGAAGCTTTCTTT	CASNTQGDVGTEAFF
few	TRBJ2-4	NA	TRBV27	TGTGCCAGCAGTACTAGGACGGGGATAACCAAAAACATTCAGTACTTC	CASSTRTGITKNIQYF
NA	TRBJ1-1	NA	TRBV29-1	TGCAGCCTCCTGCGTCCGTTGAACACTGAAGCTTTCTTT	CSLLRPLNTEAFF
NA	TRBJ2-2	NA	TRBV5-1	TGCGCCAGCAGCCTGTTAGAGACACGGAACACCGGGGAGCTGTTTTTT	CASSLLETRNTGELFF
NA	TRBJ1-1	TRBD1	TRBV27	TGTGCCAGCAGTTCCTTACTGGGACAGAAGAACACTGAAGCTTTCTTT	CASSSLLGQKNTEAFF
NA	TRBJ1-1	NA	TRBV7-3	TGTGCCAGCAGCCTCCAGGTTAACACTGAAGCTTTCTTT	CASSLQVNTEAFF
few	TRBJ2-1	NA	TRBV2	TGTGCCAGCAGTGAGATGTACAATGAGCAGTTCTTC	CASSEMYNEQFF
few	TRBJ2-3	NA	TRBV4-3	TGCGCCAGCAGCCGCCCCCGGGTCCGGGCAGATACGCAGTATTTT	CASSRPRVRADTQYF
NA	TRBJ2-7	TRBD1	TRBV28	TGTGCCAGCAGTTTATTGCCCTCGGGGACAGGGCTCTACGAGCAGTACTTC	CASSLLPSGTGLYEQYF
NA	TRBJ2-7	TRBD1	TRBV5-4	TGTGCCAGCAGCCCCGAAGGGACAGTTTCTCACTCCTACGAGCAGTACTTC	CASSPEGTVSHSYEQYF
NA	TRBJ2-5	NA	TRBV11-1	TGTGCCAGCAGCTTAGCGCGTCACAGAAAAGAGACCCAGTACTTC	CASSLARHRKETQYF
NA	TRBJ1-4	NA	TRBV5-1	TGCGCCAGCAGCTTGATCCCGGGAAGGGGCGAAAAACTGTTTTTT	CASSLIPGRGEKLFF
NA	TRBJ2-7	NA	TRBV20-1	TGCAGCGTCCCGGAGAGTAACGAGCAGTACTTC	CSVPESNEQYF
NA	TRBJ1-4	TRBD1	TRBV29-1	TGCAGCGTTGAAGTAGGGGGCGGTGAAAAACTGTTTTTT	CSVEVGGGEKLFF
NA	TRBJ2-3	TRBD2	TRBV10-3	TGTGCCATCAGTGAGGCCGGGACTAGCGAAAGCACAGATACGCAGTATTTT	CAISEAGTSESTDTQYF
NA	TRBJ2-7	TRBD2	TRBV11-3	TGTGCCAGCAGCTTAGAAGGGACTAGTCACGAGCAGTACTTC	CASSLEGTSHEQYF
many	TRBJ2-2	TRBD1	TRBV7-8	TGTGCCAGCGAGACAGGGAACCGCGCCGGGGAGCTGTTTTTT	CASETGNRAGELFF
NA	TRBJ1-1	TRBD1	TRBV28	TGTGCCAGCAGTCCCACGGGGACAGGGGGCCAGGGTGTATCTTTCTTT	CASSPTGTGGQGVSFF
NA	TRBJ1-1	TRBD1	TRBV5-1	TGCGCCAGCAGCTTGGTAACAGGGGGAAGGGGAACTGAAGCTTTCTTT	CASSLVTGGRGTEAFF
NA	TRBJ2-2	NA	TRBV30	TGTGCCTGGAGTAGGGGCAGGGGTAGGACCGGGGAGCTGTTTTTT	CAWSRGRGRTGELFF